The source of this T cell receptor beta chain is a study of blood T cell repertoires in COVID-19. Overall study: Sites in the United States, Italy and Spain provided acute and convalescent COVID-19 samples.

Those who participated ranged in age from 18 to 89 years and resided in 20 to 30 US areas. Original handling: It was from reference gene primer amplification that nucleated cell counts were estimated. Some clones are missing from TCRdb's copy, which holds only in-frame ones; the method was immunoSEQ multiplex PCR. That table gives V, J and clone size, and the DNA gave D and trimming. The sample has a few hundred thousand clones, 80% to 90% seen once; the top ten hold around 5%. The V gene end was trimmed by 5 bases and the J gene end by 0 bases; junction bases not matched to a gene: 12. CDR1 SGHAT and CDR2 FQNNGV come from the germline V gene. This CDR3 is 17 amino acids long.

Sequencing used PBMCs or T cells enriched from blood (not recorded which). The chain employs TRBV11-2 and TRBJ2-7; 8 bases line up with TRBD1. The TCR originated in a man in his thirties or forties who had recovered from COVID-19. The CDR3 DNA is TGTGCCAGCAGCCCGCAGGGGGCCCTGGAAGCCTCCTACGAGCAGTACTTC. Protein sequence: CASSPQGALEASYEQYF.